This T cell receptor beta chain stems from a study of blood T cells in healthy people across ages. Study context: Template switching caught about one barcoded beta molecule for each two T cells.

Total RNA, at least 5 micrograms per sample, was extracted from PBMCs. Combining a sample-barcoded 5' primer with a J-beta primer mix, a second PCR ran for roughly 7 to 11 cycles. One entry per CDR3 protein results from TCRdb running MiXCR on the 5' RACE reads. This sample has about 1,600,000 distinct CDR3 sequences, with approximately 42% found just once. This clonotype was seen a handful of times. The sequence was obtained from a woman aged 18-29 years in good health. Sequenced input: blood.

In DNA, the CDR3 is TGCGCCAGCAGCTTGAATCCGACCTCCTACGAGCAGTACTTC. Its translation: CASSLNPTSYEQYF. The chain couples TRBV5-1 to TRBJ2-7; D is ambiguous. Per germline, CDR1 SGHRS and CDR2 YFSETQ. Trimming cost V 1 base and J 0 bases, with 8 bases left between them. The CDR3 totals 14 residues.